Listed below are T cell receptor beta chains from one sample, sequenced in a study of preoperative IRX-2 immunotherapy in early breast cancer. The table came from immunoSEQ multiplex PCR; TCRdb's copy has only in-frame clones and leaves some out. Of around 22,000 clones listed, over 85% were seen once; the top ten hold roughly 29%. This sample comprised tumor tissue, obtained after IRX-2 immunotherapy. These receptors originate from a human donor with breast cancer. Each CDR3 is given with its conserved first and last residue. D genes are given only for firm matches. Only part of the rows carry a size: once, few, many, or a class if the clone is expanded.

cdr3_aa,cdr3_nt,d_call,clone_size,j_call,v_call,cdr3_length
CASSASSGGAGTDTQYF,TGTGCCAGTAGTGCTTCTAGCGGGGGGGCGGGCACAGATACGCAGTATTTT,TRBD2,once,TRBJ2-3,TRBV19,17
CASSVVAGDSYEQYF,TGTGCCAGCAGTGTAGTAGCGGGAGACTCCTACGAGCAGTACTTC,TRBD2,.,TRBJ2-7,TRBV6-1,15
CASSVESVNSPLHF,TGTGCCAGCAGCGTAGAGTCAGTTAATTCACCCCTCCACTTT,.,once,TRBJ1-6,TRBV9,14
CASDWSFRGNDSPLHF,TGTGCAAGTGACTGGTCCTTCAGGGGGAACGATTCACCCCTCCACTTT,TRBD1,once,TRBJ1-6,TRBV28,16
CSGVHAGAETQYF,TGCAGCGGAGTTCACGCGGGAGCGGAGACCCAGTACTTC,TRBD2,once,TRBJ2-5,TRBV29-1,13
CASSLSGYGYTF,TGTGCCAGCAGTTTATCGGGGTATGGCTACACCTTC,.,.,TRBJ1-2,TRBV28,12
CASSSDIYNEQFF,TGTGCCAGCAGTTCCGACATCTACAATGAGCAGTTCTTC,.,.,TRBJ2-1,TRBV11-3,13
CASSYPGQGVYEQYF,TGTGCCAGCAGTTACCCGGGACAGGGAGTCTACGAGCAGTACTTC,TRBD1,.,TRBJ2-7,TRBV6-5,15
CASSHDREEGEAFF,TGTGCCAGCAGCCATGACAGGGAGGAGGGTGAAGCTTTCTTT,TRBD1,.,TRBJ1-1,TRBV27,14
CASSENRVFPEQYF,TGTGCCAGCAGCGAAAACAGGGTTTTCCCCGAGCAGTACTTC,.,.,TRBJ2-7,TRBV6-6,14
CASSPSGGREETQYF,TGTGCTAGCAGCCCAAGCGGGGGAAGAGAAGAGACCCAGTACTTC,TRBD2,.,TRBJ2-5,TRBV7-7,15
CASSGRSEAFF,TGCGCCAGCAGCGGGAGGTCTGAAGCTTTCTTT,.,.,TRBJ1-1,TRBV5-1,11
CASETNAFRAEQFF,TGTGCCAGCGAAACCAATGCCTTCAGGGCTGAGCAGTTCTTC,.,.,TRBJ2-1,TRBV2,14
CASSRQSNEQFF,TGTGCCAGCAGCCGACAGTCCAATGAGCAGTTCTTC,.,.,TRBJ2-1,TRBV27,12
CASSQLAGGNNEQFF,TGTGCCAGCAGCCAACTAGCGGGGGGGAACAATGAGCAGTTCTTC,TRBD2,.,TRBJ2-1,TRBV4-2,15
CASSLYRGNQPQHF,TGTGCCAGCAGCTTATACAGGGGCAATCAGCCCCAGCATTTT,.,few,TRBJ1-5,TRBV11-2,14
CASRPRYGQTHYGYTF,TGTGCCAGTAGGCCCCGGTATGGGCAGACACATTATGGCTACACCTTC,.,few,TRBJ1-2,TRBV19,16
CASRELALSYNEQFF,TGTGCCAGCAGGGAACTAGCGCTCTCCTACAATGAGCAGTTCTTC,TRBD2,.,TRBJ2-1,TRBV2,15
CASSLAAYEQYF,TGTGCCAGCAGCTTAGCCGCCTACGAGCAGTACTTC,.,.,TRBJ2-7,TRBV7-8,12
CASSDRTGVGYTF,TGTGCCAGCAGTGACCGGACAGGGGTTGGCTACACCTTC,TRBD1,.,TRBJ1-2,TRBV6-1,13
CASSPQGSVNTEAFF,TGTGCCAGTAGCCCCCAGGGTTCGGTGAACACTGAAGCTTTCTTT,.,.,TRBJ1-1,TRBV19,15
CASRPRTGEWELFF,TGTGCCAGCAGACCTCGGACAGGGGAGTGGGAGCTGTTTTTT,TRBD1,.,TRBJ2-2,TRBV11-3,14
CASSSRDTPRGYTF,TGTGCCAGCAGTTCCCGGGACACTCCACGGGGCTACACCTTC,.,.,TRBJ1-2,TRBV27,14
CASKPRDHNTEAFF,TGTGCCAGCAAGCCGCGGGACCACAACACTGAAGCTTTCTTT,.,.,TRBJ1-1,TRBV9,14
CAAEGFWDNSPLHF,TGTGCCGCCGAGGGCTTCTGGGATAATTCACCCCTCCACTTT,.,few,TRBJ1-6,TRBV28,14
CASSFADNQPQHF,TGTGCCAGCAGTTTTGCCGACAATCAGCCCCAGCATTTT,.,.,TRBJ1-5,TRBV27,13
CASSKTGIVYEQYF,TGTGCCAGCAGTAAGACAGGGATTGTTTACGAGCAGTACTTC,TRBD1,.,TRBJ2-7,TRBV27,14
CATGPGLTLTDTQYF,TGTGCCACCGGGCCGGGCCTTACCCTCACAGATACGCAGTATTTT,.,.,TRBJ2-3,TRBV6-6,15
CASSYVGFREAFF,TGTGCCAGCAGTTACGTTGGGTTTAGGGAAGCTTTCTTT,.,.,TRBJ1-1,TRBV6-5,13
CASSLMGLSTDTQYF,TGCGCCAGCAGCTTGATGGGGCTCAGCACAGATACGCAGTATTTT,.,.,TRBJ2-3,TRBV5-1,15
CASSGLAGSTDTQYF,TGTGCCAGCAGTGGGCTAGCGGGGAGCACAGATACGCAGTATTTT,TRBD2,.,TRBJ2-3,TRBV2,15
CASSQLQGVTGELFF,TGTGCCAGCAGCCAATTACAGGGTGTCACCGGGGAGCTGTTTTTT,.,.,TRBJ2-2,TRBV14,15
CASSERAGAYNEQFF,TGTGCCAGCAGTGAAAGGGCGGGGGCATACAATGAGCAGTTCTTC,.,.,TRBJ2-1,TRBV2,15
CASSTGGTGFGDTQYF,TGTGCCAGCAGCACCGGGGGGACAGGGTTTGGAGATACGCAGTATTTT,TRBD1,.,TRBJ2-3,TRBV5-4,16
CASSPSPRQGEGYTF,TGTGCCAGCTCACCGAGCCCCAGACAGGGCGAAGGCTACACCTTC,TRBD1,once,TRBJ1-2,TRBV18,15
CASSYKGSDTEAFF,TGCGCCAGCAGCTACAAAGGGTCTGACACTGAAGCTTTCTTT,.,.,TRBJ1-1,TRBV5-1,14
CASSLWQGAGGGEQFF,TGTGCCAGCAGCTTATGGCAGGGGGCAGGTGGGGGTGAGCAGTTCTTC,TRBD1,.,TRBJ2-1,TRBV7-2,16
CASRQGQINQPQHF,TGTGCCAGCAGACAAGGACAGATCAATCAGCCCCAGCATTTT,.,once,TRBJ1-5,TRBV6-4,14
CASSISTSGGRNEQFF,TGTGCCAGTAGTATAAGCACTAGCGGGGGGCGAAATGAGCAGTTCTTC,TRBD2,.,TRBJ2-1,TRBV19,16
CASSLGRQRNIQYF,TGTGCCAGCAGCTTGGGTAGACAGCGAAACATTCAGTACTTC,.,.,TRBJ2-4,TRBV13,14
CASSRRPTGRNEQFF,TGTGCCAGTAGTAGGCGCCCCACGGGGAGGAATGAGCAGTTCTTC,.,.,TRBJ2-1,TRBV19,15
CASSVGDNEQFF,TGTGCCAGCAGCGTAGGCGACAATGAGCAGTTCTTC,.,.,TRBJ2-1,TRBV9,12
CASSQGQFNQPQHF,TGTGCCAGCAGCCAGGGACAGTTCAATCAGCCCCAGCATTTT,TRBD1,.,TRBJ1-5,TRBV11-2,14
CAIRGPTNEQYF,TGTGCCATCAGGGGGCCGACGAACGAGCAGTACTTC,.,.,TRBJ2-7,TRBV10-3,12
CASSLGRNGGIQYF,TGTGCCAGCAGCTTGGGGCGTAATGGGGGCATTCAGTACTTC,.,.,TRBJ2-4,TRBV13,14